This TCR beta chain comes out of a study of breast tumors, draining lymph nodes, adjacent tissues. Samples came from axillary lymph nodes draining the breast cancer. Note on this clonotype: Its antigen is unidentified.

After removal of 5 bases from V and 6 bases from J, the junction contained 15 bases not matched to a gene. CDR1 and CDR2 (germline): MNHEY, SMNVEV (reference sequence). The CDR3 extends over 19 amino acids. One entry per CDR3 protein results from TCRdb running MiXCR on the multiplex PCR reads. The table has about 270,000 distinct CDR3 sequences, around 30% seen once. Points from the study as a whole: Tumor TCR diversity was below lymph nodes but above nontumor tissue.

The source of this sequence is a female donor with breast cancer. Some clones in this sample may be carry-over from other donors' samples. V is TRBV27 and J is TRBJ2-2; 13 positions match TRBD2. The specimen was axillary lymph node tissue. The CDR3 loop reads CASSRPRGTSGIVSGELFF. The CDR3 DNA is TGTGCCAGCAGTAGACCTCGCGGGACTAGCGGGATAGTGTCCGGGGAGCTGTTTTTT.